This TCR beta chain was captured in a study of blood T cell repertoires in COVID-19. About the study: The analysed material was cDNA or gDNA that came from T cells, B-cell-depleted T cells, or PBMCs.

Generated by immunoSEQ multiplex PCR, the TCRdb table keeps only in-frame clones and is missing some. The data contain roughly 300,000 clones, roughly 90% of them singletons. This clone was detected once. Germline V gene sequence: CDR1 SGHTA, CDR2 FQGNSA. CDR3 length: 16 residues. With 1 base removed from V and 1 base from J, the gap between germline ends came to 11 bases. Patients from Seattle were sampled longitudinally, starting during active infection. This receptor was taken from a young woman with COVID-19, enrolled during active disease. Specimen: peripheral blood. This chain uses TRBV7-2 with TRBJ2-1; D is possibly TRBD2 (6 bases). This chain's CDR3 is CASSLEGGVSYNEQFF. CDR3 sequence (DNA): TGTGCCAGCAGCTTAGAGGGCGGGGTTTCCTACAATGAGCAGTTCTTC. The full variable domain, completed using reference TRBV7-2 and TRBJ2-1, is GAGVSQSPSNKVTEKGKDVELRCDPISGHTALYWYRQSLGQGLEFLIYFQGNSAPDKSGLPSDRFSAERTGGSVSTLTIQRTQQEDSAVYLCASSLEGGVSYNEQFFGPGTRLTVL.